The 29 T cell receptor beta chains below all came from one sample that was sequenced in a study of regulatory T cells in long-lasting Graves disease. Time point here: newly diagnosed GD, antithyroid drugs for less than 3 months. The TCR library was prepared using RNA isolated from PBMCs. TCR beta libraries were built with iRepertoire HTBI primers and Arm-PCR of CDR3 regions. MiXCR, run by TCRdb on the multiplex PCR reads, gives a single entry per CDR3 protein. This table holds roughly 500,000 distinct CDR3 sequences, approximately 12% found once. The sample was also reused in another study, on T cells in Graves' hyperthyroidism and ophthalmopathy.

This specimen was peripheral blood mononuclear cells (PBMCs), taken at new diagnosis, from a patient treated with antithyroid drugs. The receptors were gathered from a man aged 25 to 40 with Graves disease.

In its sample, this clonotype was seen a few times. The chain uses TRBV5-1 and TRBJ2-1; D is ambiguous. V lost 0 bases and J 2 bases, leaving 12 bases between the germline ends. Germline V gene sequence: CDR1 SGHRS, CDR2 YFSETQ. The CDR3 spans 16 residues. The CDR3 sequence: CASSLGRLGPYNEQFF. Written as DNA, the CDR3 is TGCGCCAGCAGCTTGGGCCGTCTAGGGCCCTACAATGAGCAGTTCTTC.

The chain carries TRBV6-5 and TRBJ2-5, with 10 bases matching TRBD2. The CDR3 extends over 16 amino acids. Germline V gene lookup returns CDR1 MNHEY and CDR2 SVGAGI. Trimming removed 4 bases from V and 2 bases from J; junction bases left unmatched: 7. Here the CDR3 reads CASSSPRTSGQETQYF. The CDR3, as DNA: TGTGCCAGCAGTTCCCCTCGGACTAGCGGACAAGAGACCCAGTACTTC.

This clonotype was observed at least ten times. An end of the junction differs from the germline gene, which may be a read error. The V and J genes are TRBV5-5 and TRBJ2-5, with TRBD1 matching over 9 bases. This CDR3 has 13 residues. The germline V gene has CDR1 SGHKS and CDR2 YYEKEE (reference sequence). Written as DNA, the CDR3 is TGTGCCAGCAGCTTGCGGACAGGGGTCCTGGGGGACTTC. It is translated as CASSLRTGVLGDF.

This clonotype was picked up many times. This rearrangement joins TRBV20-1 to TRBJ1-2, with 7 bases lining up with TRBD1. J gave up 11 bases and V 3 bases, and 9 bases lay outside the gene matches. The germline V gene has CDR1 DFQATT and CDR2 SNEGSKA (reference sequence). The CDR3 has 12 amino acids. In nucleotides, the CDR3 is TGCAGTGCTAGCCCCGGGACAGACCGATACACCTTC. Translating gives CSASPGTDRYTF.

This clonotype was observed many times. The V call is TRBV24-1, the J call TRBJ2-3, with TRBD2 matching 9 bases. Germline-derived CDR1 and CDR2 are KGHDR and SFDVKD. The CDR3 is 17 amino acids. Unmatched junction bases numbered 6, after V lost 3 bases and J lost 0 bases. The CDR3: CATSDPQTSGSTDTQYF. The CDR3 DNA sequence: TGTGCCACCAGTGATCCCCAAACTAGCGGGAGCACAGATACGCAGTATTTT.

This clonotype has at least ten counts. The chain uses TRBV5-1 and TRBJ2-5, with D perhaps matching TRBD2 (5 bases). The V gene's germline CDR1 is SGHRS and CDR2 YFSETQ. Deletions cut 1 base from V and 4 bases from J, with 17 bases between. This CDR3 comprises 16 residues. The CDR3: CASSLTAGVPGETQYF. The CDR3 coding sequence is TGCGCCAGCAGCTTGACTGCCGGGGTCCCGGGAGAGACCCAGTACTTC. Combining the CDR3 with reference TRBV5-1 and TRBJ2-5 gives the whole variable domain KAGVTQTPRYLIKTRGQQVTLSCSPISGHRSVSWYQQTPGQGLQFLFEYFSETQRNKGNFPGRFSGRQFSNSRSEMNVSTLELGDSALYLCASSLTAGVPGETQYFGPGTRLLVL.

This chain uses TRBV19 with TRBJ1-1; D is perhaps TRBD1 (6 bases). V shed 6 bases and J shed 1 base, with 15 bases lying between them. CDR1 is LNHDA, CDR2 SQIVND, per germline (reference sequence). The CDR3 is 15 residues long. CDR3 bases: TGTGCCAGTAGCATTCGACCAGGGGCGAACACTGAAGCTTTCTTT. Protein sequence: CASSIRPGANTEAFF.

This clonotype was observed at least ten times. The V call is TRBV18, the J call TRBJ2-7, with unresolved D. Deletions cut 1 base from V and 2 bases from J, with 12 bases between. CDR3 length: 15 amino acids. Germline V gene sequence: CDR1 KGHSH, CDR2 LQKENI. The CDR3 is CASSPQAERAYEQYF. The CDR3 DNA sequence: TGTGCCAGCTCACCACAGGCAGAAAGGGCCTACGAGCAGTACTTC.

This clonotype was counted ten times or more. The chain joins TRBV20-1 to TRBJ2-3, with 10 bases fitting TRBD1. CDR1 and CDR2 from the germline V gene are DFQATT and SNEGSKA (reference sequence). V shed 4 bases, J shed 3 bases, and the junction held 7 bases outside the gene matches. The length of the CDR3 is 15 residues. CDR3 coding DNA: TGCAGTGCTACCTCGGACAGGGGGGGGACAGATACGCAGTATTTT. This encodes CSATSDRGGTDTQYF.

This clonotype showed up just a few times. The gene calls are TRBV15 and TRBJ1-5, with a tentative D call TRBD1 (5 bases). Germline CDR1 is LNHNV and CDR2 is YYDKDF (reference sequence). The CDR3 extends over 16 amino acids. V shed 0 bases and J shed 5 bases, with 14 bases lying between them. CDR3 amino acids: CATSRDFGAGHQPQHF. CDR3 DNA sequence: TGTGCCACCAGCAGAGATTTCGGGGCAGGACATCAGCCCCAGCATTTT.

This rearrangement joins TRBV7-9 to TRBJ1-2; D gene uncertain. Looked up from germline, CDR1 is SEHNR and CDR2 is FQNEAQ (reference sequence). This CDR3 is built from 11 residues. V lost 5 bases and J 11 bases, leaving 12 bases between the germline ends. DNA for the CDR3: TGTGCCAGCAGCCTCGGGGAGGTTTACACCTTC. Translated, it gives CASSLGEVYTF. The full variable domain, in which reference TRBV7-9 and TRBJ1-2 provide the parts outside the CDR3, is DTGVSQNPRHKITKRGQNVTFRCDPISEHNRLYWYRQTLGQGPEFLTYFQNEAQLEKSRLLSDRFSAERPKGSFSTLEIQRTEQGDSAMYLCASSLGEVYTFGSGTRLTVV.

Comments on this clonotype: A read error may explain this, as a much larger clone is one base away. The CDR3 loop is CASSRQGAGGSTGGELLF. In DNA, the CDR3 is TGTGCCAGCAGCCGGCAAGGGGCGGGAGGATCTACAGGCGGGGAGCTGCTTTTT. The chain is built from TRBV7-2 and TRBJ2-2, with TRBD2 identical over 8 bases. Germline values: CDR1 SGHTA, CDR2 FQGNSA. This CDR3 is built from 18 residues.

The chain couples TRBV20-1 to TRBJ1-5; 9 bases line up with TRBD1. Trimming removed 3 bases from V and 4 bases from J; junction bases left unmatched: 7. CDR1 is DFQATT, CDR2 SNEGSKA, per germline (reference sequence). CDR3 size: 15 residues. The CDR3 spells CSARAGGTGNQPQHF. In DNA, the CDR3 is TGCAGTGCTAGGGCCGGAGGGACAGGGAATCAGCCCCAGCATTTT.

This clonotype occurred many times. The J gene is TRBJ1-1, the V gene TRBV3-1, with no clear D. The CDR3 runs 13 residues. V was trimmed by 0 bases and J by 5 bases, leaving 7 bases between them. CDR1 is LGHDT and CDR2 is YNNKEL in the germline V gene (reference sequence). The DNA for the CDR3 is TGTGCCAGCAGCCAAGATTCAGAGACTGAAGCTTTCTTT. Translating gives CASSQDSETEAFF.

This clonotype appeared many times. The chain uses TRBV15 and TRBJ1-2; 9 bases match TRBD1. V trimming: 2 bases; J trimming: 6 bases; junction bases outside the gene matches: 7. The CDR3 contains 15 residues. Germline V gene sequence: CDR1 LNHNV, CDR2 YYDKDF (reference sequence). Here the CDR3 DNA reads TGTGCCACCAGCAGATCGGGAGGGACAGGGAATGGCTACACCTTC. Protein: CATSRSGGTGNGYTF.

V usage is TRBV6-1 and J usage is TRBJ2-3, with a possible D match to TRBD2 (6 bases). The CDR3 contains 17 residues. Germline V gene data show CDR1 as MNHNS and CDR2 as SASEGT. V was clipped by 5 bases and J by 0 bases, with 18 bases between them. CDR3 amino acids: CASSPTRLSGSTDTQYF. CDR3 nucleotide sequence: TGTGCCAGCAGTCCCACCCGTTTGAGCGGGAGCACAGATACGCAGTATTTT.

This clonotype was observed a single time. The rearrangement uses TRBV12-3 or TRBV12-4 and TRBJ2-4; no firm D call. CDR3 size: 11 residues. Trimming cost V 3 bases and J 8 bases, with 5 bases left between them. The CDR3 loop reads CASSFLDIQYF. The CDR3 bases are TGTGCCAGCAGTTTTCTAGACATTCAGTACTTC.

In DNA form, the CDR3 reads TGTGCCAGCAGGTTGGGGGACGGGGAGACCGGGGAGCTGTTTTTT. Translating gives CASRLGDGETGELFF. The genes are TRBV9 and TRBJ2-2; D is perhaps TRBD1 or TRBD2 (5 bases each). The length of the CDR3 is 15 residues. V was shortened by 5 bases and J by 5 bases, with 16 bases between the two germline ends. Per germline, CDR1 SGDLS and CDR2 YYNGEE. Complete variable domain (other parts from reference TRBV9 and TRBJ2-2): DSGVTQTPKHLITATGQRVTLRCSPRSGDLSVYWYQQSLDQGLQFLIQYYNGEERAKGNILERFSAQQFPDLHSELNLSSLELGDSALYFCASRLGDGETGELFFGEGSRLTVL.

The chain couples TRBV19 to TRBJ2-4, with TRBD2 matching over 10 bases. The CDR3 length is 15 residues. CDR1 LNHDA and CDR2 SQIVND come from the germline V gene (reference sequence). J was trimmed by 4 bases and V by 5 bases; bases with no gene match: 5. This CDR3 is CASSPRTSGKNIQYF. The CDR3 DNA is TGTGCCAGTAGTCCGAGGACTAGCGGAAAAAACATTCAGTACTTC.

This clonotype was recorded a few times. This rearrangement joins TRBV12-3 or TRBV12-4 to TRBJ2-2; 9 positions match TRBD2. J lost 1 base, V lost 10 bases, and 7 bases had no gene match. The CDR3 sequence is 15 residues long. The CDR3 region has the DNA TGTGCCACCACTACGACTAGCGGGAACACCGGGGAGCTGTTTTTT. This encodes CATTTTSGNTGELFF.

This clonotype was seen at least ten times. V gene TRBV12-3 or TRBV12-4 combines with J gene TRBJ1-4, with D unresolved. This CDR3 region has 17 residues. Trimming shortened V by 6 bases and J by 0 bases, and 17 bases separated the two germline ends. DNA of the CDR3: TGTGCCAGCAGCGGAAAAGCTGACGGTGCAACTAATGAAAAACTGTTTTTT. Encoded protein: CASSGKADGATNEKLFF.

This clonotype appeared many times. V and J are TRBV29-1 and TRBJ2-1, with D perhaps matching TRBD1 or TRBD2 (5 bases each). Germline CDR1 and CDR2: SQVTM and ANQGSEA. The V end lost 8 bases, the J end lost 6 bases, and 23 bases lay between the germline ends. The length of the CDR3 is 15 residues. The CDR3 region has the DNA TGCAGCACCTCTCGGGACCAGCACGCAAGCAATGAGCAGTTCTTC. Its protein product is CSTSRDQHASNEQFF.

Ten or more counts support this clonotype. The chain's CDR3 is CASSPQGVEGGYTF. CDR3 nucleotides: TGCGCCAGCAGCCCCCAGGGGGTGGAGGGCGGCTACACCTTC. V usage is TRBV5-1 and J usage is TRBJ1-2, with TRBD1 identical over 7 bases. The CDR3 covers 14 residues. CDR1 is SGHRS, CDR2 YFSETQ, per germline. V was clipped by 4 bases and J by 8 bases; unmatched bases: 11.

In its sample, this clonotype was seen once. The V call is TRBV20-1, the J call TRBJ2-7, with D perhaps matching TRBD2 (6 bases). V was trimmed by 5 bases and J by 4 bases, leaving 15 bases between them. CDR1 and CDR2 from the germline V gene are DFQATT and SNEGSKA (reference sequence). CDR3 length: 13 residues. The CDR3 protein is CSAAPSGPYEQYF. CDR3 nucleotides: TGCAGTGCTGCGCCCAGCGGGCCTTACGAGCAGTACTTC.

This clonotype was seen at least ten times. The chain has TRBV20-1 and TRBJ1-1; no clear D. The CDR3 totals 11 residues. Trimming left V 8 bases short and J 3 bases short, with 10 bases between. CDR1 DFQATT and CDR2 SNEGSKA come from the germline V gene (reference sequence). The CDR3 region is CSSTWDTEAFF. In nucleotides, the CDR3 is TGCAGTAGTACGTGGGACACTGAAGCTTTCTTT.

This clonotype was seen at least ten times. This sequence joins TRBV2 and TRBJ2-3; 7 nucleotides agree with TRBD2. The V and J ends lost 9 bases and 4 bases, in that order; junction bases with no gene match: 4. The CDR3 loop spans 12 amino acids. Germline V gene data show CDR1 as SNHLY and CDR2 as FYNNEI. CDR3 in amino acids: CARREPADTQYF. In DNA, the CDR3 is TGTGCCAGGCGGGAGCCGGCAGATACGCAGTATTTT.

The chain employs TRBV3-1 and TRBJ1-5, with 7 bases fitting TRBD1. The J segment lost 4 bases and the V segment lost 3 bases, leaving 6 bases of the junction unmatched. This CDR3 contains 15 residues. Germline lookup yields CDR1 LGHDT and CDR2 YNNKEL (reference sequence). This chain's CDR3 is CASSQGQPLNQPQHF. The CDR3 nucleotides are TGTGCCAGCAGCCAGGGACAGCCTCTTAATCAGCCCCAGCATTTT.

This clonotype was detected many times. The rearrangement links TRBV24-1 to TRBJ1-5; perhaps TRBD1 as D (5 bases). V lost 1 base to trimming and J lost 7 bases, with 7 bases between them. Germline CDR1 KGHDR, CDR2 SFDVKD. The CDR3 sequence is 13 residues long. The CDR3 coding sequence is TGTGCCACCAGTGATTTCGGGGACCAGCCCCAGCATTTT. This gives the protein CATSDFGDQPQHF.

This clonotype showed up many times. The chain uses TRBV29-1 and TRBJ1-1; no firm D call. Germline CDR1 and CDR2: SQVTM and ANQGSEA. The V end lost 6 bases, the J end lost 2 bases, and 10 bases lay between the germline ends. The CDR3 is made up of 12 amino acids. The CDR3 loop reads CSVAETNTEAFF. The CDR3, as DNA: TGCAGCGTGGCAGAAACCAACACTGAAGCTTTCTTT.